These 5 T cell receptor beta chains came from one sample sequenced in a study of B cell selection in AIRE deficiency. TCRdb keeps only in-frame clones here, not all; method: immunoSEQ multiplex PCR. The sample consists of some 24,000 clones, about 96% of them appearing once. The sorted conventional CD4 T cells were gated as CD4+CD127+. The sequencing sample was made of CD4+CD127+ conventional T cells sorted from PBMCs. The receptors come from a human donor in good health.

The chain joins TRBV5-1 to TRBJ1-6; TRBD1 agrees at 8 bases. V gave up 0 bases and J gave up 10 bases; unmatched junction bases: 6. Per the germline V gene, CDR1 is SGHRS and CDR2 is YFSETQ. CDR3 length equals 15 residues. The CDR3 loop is CASSLGQGAWSPLHF. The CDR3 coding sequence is TGCGCCAGCAGCTTGGGGCAGGGGGCTTGGTCACCCCTCCACTTT.

This chain's CDR3 is CASRRGGGAIGELFF. In DNA, the CDR3 is TGTGCCAGCCGGCGCGGCGGGGGGGCCATCGGGGAGCTGTTTTTT. The V call is TRBV13, the J call TRBJ2-2, with TRBD2 identical over 9 bases. Germline values: CDR1 PRHDT, CDR2 FYEKMQ (reference sequence). V dropped 8 bases and J dropped 7; count of bases not matched to a gene: 11. This CDR3 is built from 15 residues.

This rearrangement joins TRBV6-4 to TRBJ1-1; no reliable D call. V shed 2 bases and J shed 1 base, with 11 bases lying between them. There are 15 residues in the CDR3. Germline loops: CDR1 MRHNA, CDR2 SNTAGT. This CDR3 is CASSDGGPGNTEAFF. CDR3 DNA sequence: TGTGCCAGCAGTGACGGAGGGCCCGGGAACACTGAAGCTTTCTTT.

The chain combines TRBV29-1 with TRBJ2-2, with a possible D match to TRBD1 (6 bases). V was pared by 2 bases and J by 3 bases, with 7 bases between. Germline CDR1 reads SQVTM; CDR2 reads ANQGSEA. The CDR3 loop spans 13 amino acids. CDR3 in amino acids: CSVERTDTGELFF. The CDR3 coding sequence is TGCAGCGTTGAAAGGACAGACACCGGGGAGCTGTTTTTT.

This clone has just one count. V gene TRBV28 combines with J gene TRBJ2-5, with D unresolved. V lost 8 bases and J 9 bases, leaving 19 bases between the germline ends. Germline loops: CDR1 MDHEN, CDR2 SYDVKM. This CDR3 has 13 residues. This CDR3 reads CASGRTAPGAQYF. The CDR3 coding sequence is TGTGCCAGCGGTCGTACAGCACCTGGAGCCCAGTACTTC.